The 23 T cell receptor beta chains below were found in one sample sequenced in a study of blood T cells in healthy people across ages. The authors ran a second PCR of about 7 to 11 cycles using a sample-barcoded 5' primer and a J-beta primer mix. MiXCR was run by TCRdb on the 5' RACE reads, yielding one entry per CDR3 protein. The table has approximately 850,000 distinct CDR3 sequences, 40% to 50% seen once; the top ten hold roughly 19%. Sequencing input: blood. The source of these receptors is a man in his fifties or sixties in good health.

V usage is TRBV5-6 and J usage is TRBJ2-7; TRBD1 matches at 8 bases. The CDR3 is made up of 16 amino acids. With 5 bases clipped from V and 2 bases from J, the junction kept 12 bases outside the gene matches. Germline lookup yields CDR1 SGHDT and CDR2 YYEEEE. The DNA of the CDR3 is TGTGCCAGCAGGACGGCGGCAGGGGGCCCCCCCTACGAGCAGTACTTC. Protein sequence: CASRTAAGGPPYEQYF.

This clonotype appeared a few times. This sequence joins TRBV6-2 or TRBV6-3 and TRBJ2-7, with TRBD2 matching 8 bases. The CDR3 runs 14 residues. Trimming at V came to 8 bases and at J to 2 bases, leaving 8 bases not matched to a gene. The germline gives CDR1 MNHEY, CDR2 SVGEGT. CDR3 sequence reads: CASGIRTSTYEQYF. The CDR3 nucleotides are TGTGCCAGCGGAATCCGGACTAGCACCTACGAGCAGTACTTC.

CDR3 loop: CASSSRETGISPLHF. CDR3 bases: TGTGCCAGCAGCTCCCGGGAAACGGGGATTTCACCCCTCCACTTT. This chain uses TRBV13 with TRBJ1-6; D unclear. V lost 4 bases and J lost 9, with 16 bases in between. The CDR3 is 15 amino acids. The germline gives CDR1 PRHDT, CDR2 FYEKMQ (reference sequence).

This clonotype was detected only a few times. The chain recombines TRBV20-1 with TRBJ2-7, with 12 bases that match TRBD2. V was pared by 2 bases and J by 1 base, with 3 bases of the junction left unmatched. CDR1 is DFQATT, CDR2 SNEGSKA, per germline (reference sequence). The CDR3 spans 15 residues. The CDR3 DNA sequence: TGCAGTGCTAGACGTGGGACTAGCGGGTCCTACGAGCAGTACTTC. This codes for CSARRGTSGSYEQYF.

Notes on this clonotype: The junction departs from the called germline gene at one end, perhaps through a read error. The rearrangement joins TRBV12-5 to TRBJ2-3; possibly TRBD2 for D (5 bases). There are 12 residues in the CDR3. The germline gives CDR1 LGHNT, CDR2 FRNRAP. The CDR3 nucleotides read TGTACTAGTGGTTTCAGAACAGATACGCAGTATTTT. This translates into CTSGFRTDTQYF.

The chain recombines TRBV9 with TRBJ2-6; weak D call: TRBD2 (6 bases). The V and J ends lost 3 bases and 0 bases respectively, with 16 bases between them. Germline CDR1 reads SGDLS; CDR2 reads YYNGEE. This CDR3 comprises 18 residues. CDR3 residues: CASSAGHAGPSGANVLTF. The DNA for the CDR3 is TGTGCCAGCAGCGCCGGGCACGCGGGGCCCTCTGGGGCCAACGTCCTGACTTTC.

This clonotype was counted many times. The chain uses TRBV27 and TRBJ2-7, with a weak D call TRBD2 (5 bases). This CDR3 region has 14 residues. The germline V gene has CDR1 MNHEY and CDR2 SMNVEV (reference sequence). V lost 4 bases to trimming and J lost 2 bases, with 12 bases between them. The CDR3 DNA sequence: TGTGCCAGCAGTTACGGACTTTCTCCCTACGAGCAGTACTTC. It yields the protein CASSYGLSPYEQYF.

J is TRBJ2-1 and V is TRBV7-6; maybe TRBD1 (7 bases). The CDR3 consists of 15 residues. The V end lost 4 bases, the J end lost 2 bases, and 12 bases lay between the germline ends. Germline V CDR1 and CDR2: SGHVS, FNYEAQ. The CDR3, as DNA: TGTGCCAGCAGCTCCTCCAGGGGGGCCTACAATGAGCAGTTCTTC. Protein sequence: CASSSSRGAYNEQFF.

This chain uses TRBV6-2 or TRBV6-3 with TRBJ2-3; D ambiguous. The CDR3 is 16 residues long. The V and J ends lost 4 bases and 1 base respectively, with 15 bases between them. Germline V gives CDR1 MNHEY, CDR2 SVGEGT. The CDR3 region is CASSLVNGPRTDTQYF. The CDR3 DNA reads TGTGCCAGCAGTTTAGTAAACGGCCCTCGCACAGATACGCAGTATTTT.

Regarding this clonotype: A much larger clone lies one base from this, so it may be a read error. Since the CDR3 does not end with the conserved phenylalanine or tryptophan, this likely comes from a read error. The chain joins TRBV9 to TRBJ2-7, with a possible D match to TRBD2 (5 bases). The last part of the DNA fits TRBJ2-5 better; the J call may be wrong. The CDR3 has 14 amino acids. CDR1 and CDR2 (germline): SGDLS, YYNGEE. The chain's CDR3 is CASSVAGTKETQYI. In DNA, the CDR3 is TGTGCCAGCAGCGTTGCGGGCACGAAAGAGACCCAGTACATC.

This clonotype was seen only once. The chain uses TRBV24-1 and TRBJ2-7; 10 nucleotides align to TRBD1. CDR1 is KGHDR, CDR2 SFDVKD, per germline. Trimming at V came to 4 bases and at J to 2 bases, leaving 4 bases not matched to a gene. The CDR3 covers 15 residues. The CDR3 loop reads CATSDPGTGAYEQYF. CDR3 DNA sequence: TGTGCCACCAGTGACCCCGGGACAGGGGCCTACGAGCAGTACTTC.

As for this clonotype: At one boundary the junction diverges from the germline segment, which might be a read error. V usage is TRBV2 and J usage is TRBJ2-1; D is uncertain. The J call is uncertain, as TRBJ2-7 better fits the DNA end. The CDR3 loop spans 13 amino acids. Germline V gene sequence: CDR1 SNHLY, CDR2 FYNNEI. Here the CDR3 reads CANSKSTWDEQYF. The CDR3 bases are TGTGCCAACAGTAAAAGTACGTGGGATGAGCAGTACTTC.

This chain joins TRBV2 and TRBJ2-5; D gene ambiguous. The germline V gene has CDR1 SNHLY and CDR2 FYNNEI. The ends were cut back, 4 bases at V and 0 bases at J, with 12 bases in the middle. The CDR3 contains 15 residues. Here the CDR3 reads CASSGLTPYQETQYF. As DNA, the CDR3 is TGTGCCAGCAGTGGATTGACACCTTACCAAGAGACCCAGTACTTC.

To note about this clonotype: At one of its ends the junction is not consistent with the germline gene, which may arise from a read error. The chain's CDR3 is CASSLVASSYNGQFF. The CDR3 DNA is TGTGCCAGCAGTTTAGTAGCAAGCTCCTACAATGGGCAGTTCTTC. The gene calls are TRBV12-3 or TRBV12-4 and TRBJ2-1, with no clear D. The CDR3 totals 15 residues.

The chain uses TRBV10-3 and TRBJ1-6; D is unresolved. From germline, CDR1 is ENHRY and CDR2 SYGVKD. The V gene lost 10 bases and the J gene lost 6 bases, with 19 bases spanning the gap. The CDR3 is made up of 15 amino acids. The CDR3 sequence is CATEKQPGLNSPLHF. In nucleotides, the CDR3 is TGTGCCACCGAAAAACAACCGGGCCTTAATTCACCCCTCCACTTT.

This clonotype has just a few counts. The chain employs TRBV6-5 and TRBJ1-4; TRBD1 matches 7 bases. The CDR3 contains 13 residues. CDR1 is MNHEY and CDR2 is SVGAGI in the germline V gene. V gave up 0 bases and J gave up 11 bases; unmatched junction bases: 3. DNA of the CDR3: TGTGCCAGCAGTTACTCCTCAGGGGGGAAACTGTTTTTT. Translating gives CASSYSSGGKLFF.

This rearrangement joins TRBV10-3 to TRBJ2-7; TRBD2 agrees at 7 bases. Matching the DNA end better, TRBJ2-5 makes the J call doubtful. Germline assignment: CDR1 ENHRY and CDR2 SYGVKD. The CDR3 has 14 amino acids. CDR3: CAIRGGTQQETQYF. The CDR3 DNA is TGTGCCATCAGGGGAGGGACCCAACAAGAGACCCAGTACTTC.

This clonotype was found many times. V usage is TRBV5-5 and J usage is TRBJ2-7; D gene uncertain. Trimming left V 4 bases short and J 3 bases short, with 8 bases between. This CDR3 region has 12 residues. Germline CDR1 is SGHKS and CDR2 is YYEKEE (reference sequence). The CDR3 DNA reads as TGTGCCAGCAGCCTCGAATTCTACGAGCAGTACTTC. Translation gives CASSLEFYEQYF.

In this sample, this clonotype turned up many times. The chain is built from TRBV4-1 and TRBJ2-3; perhaps TRBD1 as D (5 bases). This CDR3 is built from 13 residues. V was trimmed by 0 bases and J by 5 bases, leaving 6 bases between them. CDR1 is MGHRA and CDR2 is YSYEKL in the germline V gene. The CDR3 DNA reads as TGCGCCAGCAGCCAAGAGACAGTAGATACGCAGTATTTT. Protein: CASSQETVDTQYF.

V usage is TRBV7-3 and J usage is TRBJ2-4; D may be TRBD1 or TRBD2 (5 bases each). Germline lookup yields CDR1 SGHTA and CDR2 FQGTGA. V gave up 1 base and J gave up 3 bases, with 22 bases separating them. There are 19 residues in the CDR3. This CDR3 reads CASSLMSGPAPGDKNIQYF. DNA for the CDR3: TGTGCCAGCAGCTTAATGTCGGGACCAGCCCCCGGGGACAAAAACATTCAGTACTTC.

This clonotype was observed once. This sequence joins TRBV6-1 and TRBJ1-1, with D possibly TRBD1 on 6 matching bases. The length of the CDR3 is 15 residues. Between the trimmed V and J ends, which lost 2 bases and 7 bases, there was a span of 17 bases. Germline CDR1 reads MNHNS; CDR2 reads SASEGT. The CDR3 region has the DNA TGTGCCAGCAGTGAACGATACCCACAGGGATATGAAGCTTTCTTT. This encodes CASSERYPQGYEAFF.

J is TRBJ1-5 and V is TRBV5-1; the D is unclear. Germline loops: CDR1 SGHRS, CDR2 YFSETQ. With 2 bases removed from V and 4 bases from J, the gap between germline ends came to 19 bases. The CDR3 covers 17 residues. CDR3 region: CASSFGKSRISNQPQHF. The CDR3 DNA sequence: TGCGCCAGCAGCTTTGGGAAGTCGCGAATCTCGAATCAGCCCCAGCATTTT.

This clonotype was detected only a few times. V gene TRBV9 combines with J gene TRBJ2-7, with D unresolved. The V gene lost 0 bases and the J gene lost 0 bases, with 10 bases spanning the gap. The CDR3 spans 15 residues. The germline gives CDR1 SGDLS, CDR2 YYNGEE. The CDR3 region is CASSVGIANSYEQYF. The DNA for the CDR3 is TGTGCCAGCAGCGTAGGTATTGCCAACTCCTACGAGCAGTACTTC.